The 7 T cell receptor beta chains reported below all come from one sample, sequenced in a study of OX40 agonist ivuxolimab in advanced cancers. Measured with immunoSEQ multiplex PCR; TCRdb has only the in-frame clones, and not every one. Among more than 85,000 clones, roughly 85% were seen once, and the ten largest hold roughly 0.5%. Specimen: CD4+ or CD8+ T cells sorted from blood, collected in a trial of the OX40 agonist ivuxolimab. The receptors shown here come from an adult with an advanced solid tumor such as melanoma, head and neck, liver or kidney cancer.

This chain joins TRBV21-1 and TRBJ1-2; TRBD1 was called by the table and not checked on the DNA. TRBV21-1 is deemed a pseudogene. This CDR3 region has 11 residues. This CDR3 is CASNRQVGYTF. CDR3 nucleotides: TGTGCCAGCAACCGACAGGTTGGCTACACCTTC.

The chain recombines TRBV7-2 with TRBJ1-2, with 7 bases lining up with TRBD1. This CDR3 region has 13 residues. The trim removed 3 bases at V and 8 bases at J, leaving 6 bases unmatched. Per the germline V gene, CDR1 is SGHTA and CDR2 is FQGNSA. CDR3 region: CASSFDRELGYTF. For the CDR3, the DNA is TGTGCCAGCAGCTTTGACAGGGAGCTCGGCTACACCTTC.

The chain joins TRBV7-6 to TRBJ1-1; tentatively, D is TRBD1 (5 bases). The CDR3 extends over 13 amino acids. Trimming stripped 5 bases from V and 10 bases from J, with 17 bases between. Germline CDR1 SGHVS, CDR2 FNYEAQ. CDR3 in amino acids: CASSELEAGRAFF. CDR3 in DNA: TGTGCCAGCAGCGAGCTAGAGGCGGGACGAGCTTTCTTT.

CDR3 sequence (DNA): TGTGCCAGTAGCCCACCAGGGACGCTGAAGAACACTGAAGCTTTCTTT. Amino acid sequence: CASSPPGTLKNTEAFF. The chain uses TRBV19 and TRBJ1-1; TRBD1 is a possible D gene (5 bases). V shed 6 bases and J shed 1 base, with 18 bases lying between them. The CDR3 has 16 amino acids. Germline V gene data show CDR1 as LNHDA and CDR2 as SQIVND (reference sequence).

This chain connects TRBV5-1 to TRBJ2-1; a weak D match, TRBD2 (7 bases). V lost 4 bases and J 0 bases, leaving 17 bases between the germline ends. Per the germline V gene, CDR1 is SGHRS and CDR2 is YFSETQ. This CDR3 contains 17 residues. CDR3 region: CASSRGEQGISYNEQFF. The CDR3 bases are TGCGCCAGCAGCCGGGGGGAGCAGGGGATCTCCTACAATGAGCAGTTCTTC.

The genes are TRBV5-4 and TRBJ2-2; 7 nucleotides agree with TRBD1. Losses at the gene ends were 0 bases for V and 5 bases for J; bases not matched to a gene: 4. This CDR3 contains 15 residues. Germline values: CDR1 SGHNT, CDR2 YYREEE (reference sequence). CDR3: CASSLGGRGTGELFF. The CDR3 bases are TGTGCCAGCAGCTTGGGAGGCAGGGGGACCGGGGAGCTGTTTTTT.

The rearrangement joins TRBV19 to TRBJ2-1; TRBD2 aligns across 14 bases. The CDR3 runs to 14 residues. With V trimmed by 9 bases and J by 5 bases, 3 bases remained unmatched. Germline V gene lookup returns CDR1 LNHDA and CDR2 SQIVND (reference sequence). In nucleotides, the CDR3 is TGTGCCAGCCGGGGACTAGCGGGGGACAATGAGCAGTTCTTC. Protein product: CASRGLAGDNEQFF.